One sample yielded the 29 T cell receptor beta chains listed below, sequenced in a study of blood T cell repertoires in COVID-19. Data came from immunoSEQ multiplex PCR; TCRdb stores just in-frame clones and leaves some out. The sample lists about 49,000 clones; roughly 84% were seen once. Sample: peripheral blood. Receptors were obtained from a man aged 45 to 65 with acute or convalescent COVID-19.

This rearrangement joins TRBV9 to TRBJ2-7; unclear D gene. The germline V gene encodes CDR1 SGDLS and CDR2 YYNGEE. The CDR3 has 15 amino acids. Trimming removed 0 bases at V and 7 bases at J, with 17 bases between. Written as DNA, the CDR3 is TGTGCCAGCAGCGTAGACCTCGGCGATCTACAGGAGCAGTACTTC. It encodes CASSVDLGDLQEQYF. Using reference TRBV9 and TRBJ2-7 for the parts outside the CDR3, the full variable domain is DSGVTQTPKHLITATGQRVTLRCSPRSGDLSVYWYQQSLDQGLQFLIQYYNGEERAKGNILERFSAQQFPDLHSELNLSSLELGDSALYFCASSVDLGDLQEQYFGPGTRLTVT.

This sequence joins TRBV24-1 and TRBJ2-2, with D uncertain. Trimming removed 5 bases from V and 4 bases from J, with 7 bases in between. The germline V gene has CDR1 KGHDR and CDR2 SFDVKD. This CDR3 comprises 13 residues. CDR3 nucleotide sequence: TGTGCCACCAGTGGACAAATCACCGGGGAGCTGTTTTTT. This codes for CATSGQITGELFF.

There are a few counts of this clone. J is TRBJ1-6 and V is TRBV12-3 or TRBV12-4; D unresolved. Trimming took off 3 bases at V and 9 bases at J, with 6 bases between the two ends. CDR3 length equals 12 residues. CDR3 DNA: TGTGCCAGCAGTTTCCCCGGTTCACCCCTCCACTTT. Protein: CASSFPGSPLHF.

This clone was seen only a few times. The chain uses TRBV6-2 or TRBV6-3 and TRBJ2-1; 11 bases align to TRBD2. The J segment lost 9 bases and the V segment lost 5 bases, leaving 6 bases of the junction unmatched. This CDR3 contains 14 residues. Germline CDR1 and CDR2: MNHEY and SVGEGT. The CDR3 region is CASSKLAGVGEQFF. CDR3 coding DNA: TGTGCCAGCAGTAAACTAGCGGGAGTGGGTGAGCAGTTCTTC.

The V gene is TRBV9, the J gene TRBJ2-1; D possibly corresponds to TRBD2 (6 bases). Trimming cost V 0 bases and J 0 bases, with 10 bases left between them. The germline V gene encodes CDR1 SGDLS and CDR2 YYNGEE. This CDR3 has 16 residues. This CDR3 is CASSVVGGSSYNEQFF. CDR3 sequence (DNA): TGTGCCAGCAGCGTAGTGGGGGGAAGCTCCTACAATGAGCAGTTCTTC.

The chain joins TRBV4-2 to TRBJ2-1, with a weak D call TRBD2 (6 bases). The length of the CDR3 is 15 residues. The V gene's germline CDR1 is LGHNA and CDR2 YNFKEQ. Trimming left V 0 bases short and J 5 bases short, with 11 bases between. The DNA of the CDR3 is TGTGCCAGCAGCCAAGACGAGGGACTCAACAATGAGCAGTTCTTC. Encoded protein: CASSQDEGLNNEQFF.

The chain carries TRBV6-4 and TRBJ1-5; TRBD1 matches at 8 bases. The CDR3 has 14 amino acids. Per the germline V gene, CDR1 is MRHNA and CDR2 is SNTAGT. Unmatched junction bases numbered 7, after V lost 5 bases and J lost 7 bases. Here the CDR3 reads CASSSPGQEQPQHF. The CDR3 region has the DNA TGTGCCAGCAGTTCTCCGGGACAGGAACAGCCCCAGCATTTT.

The chain is built from TRBV2 and TRBJ2-6, with 9 positions matching TRBD1. V shed 4 bases and J 2 bases; nucleotides not matched to a gene: 6. The CDR3 is 17 amino acids. CDR1 and CDR2 from the germline V gene are SNHLY and FYNNEI. Written as DNA, the CDR3 is TGTGCCAGCAGTGGGGGACAGGGCTTGGCTGGGGCCAACGTCCTGACTTTC. Protein product: CASSGGQGLAGANVLTF.

V gene TRBV3-1 (or the pseudogene TRBV3-2) combines with J gene TRBJ1-2; a possible D gene is TRBD1 (6 bases). The length of the CDR3 is 12 residues. Per germline, CDR1 LGHDT and CDR2 YNNKEL (reference sequence). Trimming removed 8 bases from V and 4 bases from J, with 11 bases in between. The CDR3 is CASSDRLYGYTF. As DNA, the CDR3 is TGTGCCAGCTCCGACAGGCTCTATGGCTACACCTTC.

This clone was detected only once. The chain is built from TRBV4-3 and TRBJ2-1; 10 bases align to TRBD2. The CDR3 length is 17 residues. Germline CDR1 LGHNA, CDR2 YSLEER. V gave up 0 bases and J gave up 6 bases; unmatched junction bases: 8. This CDR3 is CASSQDRGRTSGNEQFF. In DNA form, the CDR3 reads TGCGCCAGCAGCCAAGATCGGGGACGGACTAGCGGCAATGAGCAGTTCTTC.

This clone was counted a single time. The chain carries TRBV15 and TRBJ2-3; 9 bases line up with TRBD2. CDR3 length: 17 amino acids. V lost 1 base to trimming and J lost 1 base; unmatched junction nucleotides: 6. Germline CDR1 and CDR2: LNHNV and YYDKDF (reference sequence). CDR3 coding DNA: TGTGCCACCAGCAGAGGGGGCGGGGGGGCTGGCACAGATACGCAGTATTTT. Encoded protein: CATSRGGGGAGTDTQYF. The entire variable domain, with the rest obtained from reference TRBV15 and TRBJ2-3, is as follows: DAMVIQNPRYQVTQFGKPVTLSCSQTLNHNVMYWYQQKSSQAPKLLFHYYDKDFNNEADTPDNFQSRRPNTSFCFLDIRSPGLGDTAMYLCATSRGGGGAGTDTQYFGPGTRLTVL.

The CDR3 reads CASSTRTGIYNEQFF. The CDR3 DNA is TGTGCCAGCAGCACCCGGACAGGGATTTACAATGAGCAGTTCTTC. The chain couples TRBV7-9 to TRBJ2-1, with TRBD1 identical over 8 bases. The CDR3 totals 15 residues. V gave up 5 bases and J gave up 4 bases; unmatched junction bases: 7. CDR1 and CDR2 (germline): SEHNR, FQNEAQ (reference sequence).

The CDR3 region is CASSFAGGFTDTQYF. The DNA for the CDR3 is TGTGCCAGCAGCTTCGCGGGGGGTTTCACAGATACGCAGTATTTT. V gene TRBV7-6 combines with J gene TRBJ2-3; 8 bases match TRBD2. CDR3 length: 15 amino acids. Germline V gene lookup returns CDR1 SGHVS and CDR2 FNYEAQ. The ends lost 3 bases at V and 2 bases at J; junction bases unmatched: 4.

The V call is TRBV29-1, the J call TRBJ1-4, with D perhaps matching TRBD1 (5 bases). Germline CDR1 reads SQVTM; CDR2 reads ANQGSEA. The V and J ends lost 3 bases and 1 base respectively, with 9 bases between them. The length of the CDR3 is 14 residues. CDR3 sequence: CSVELGGTNEKLFF. The CDR3 DNA reads as TGCAGCGTTGAGTTGGGGGGAACTAATGAAAAACTGTTTTTT.

The chain is built from TRBV19 and TRBJ2-2, with 7 bases fitting TRBD1. Germline V gives CDR1 LNHDA, CDR2 SQIVND (reference sequence). This CDR3 region has 15 residues. V lost 7 bases, J lost 0 bases, and 5 bases stayed unmatched. DNA for the CDR3: TGTGCCAGTACGGGACAGTTCGCGAACACCGGGGAGCTGTTTTTT. Translation: CASTGQFANTGELFF.

This rearrangement joins TRBV6-5 to TRBJ2-7; 8 positions match TRBD2. The J segment lost 2 bases and the V segment lost 0 bases, leaving 6 bases of the junction unmatched. CDR1 and CDR2 (germline): MNHEY, SVGAGI. The CDR3 sequence is 16 residues long. The CDR3 region is CASSYSEAGGAYEQYF. The DNA for the CDR3 is TGTGCCAGCAGTTACTCGGAGGCGGGAGGAGCCTACGAGCAGTACTTC.

The chain employs TRBV7-2 and TRBJ1-6; TRBD1 aligns across 7 bases. The CDR3 consists of 15 residues. The V gene end was trimmed by 5 bases and the J gene end by 5 bases; junction bases not matched to a gene: 6. The germline V gene encodes CDR1 SGHTA and CDR2 FQGNSA. The CDR3 sequence is CASSPGTVDNSPLHF. CDR3 coding DNA: TGTGCCAGCAGCCCGGGGACAGTTGATAATTCACCCCTCCACTTT.

This clone came up a few times. The chain has TRBV5-1 and TRBJ2-1; TRBD2 matches 11 bases. CDR3 length: 16 residues. Germline lookup yields CDR1 SGHRS and CDR2 YFSETQ. J gave up 9 bases and V 1 base, and 9 bases lay outside the gene matches. CDR3 bases: TGCGCCAGCAGCTTGACGGTAGCGGGAGGGCTTACTGAGCAGTTCTTC. It yields the protein CASSLTVAGGLTEQFF.

The chain recombines TRBV7-9 with TRBJ1-1; 7 bases fit TRBD1. Trimming removed 8 bases from V and 0 bases from J; junction bases left unmatched: 3. Germline loops: CDR1 SEHNR, CDR2 FQNEAQ (reference sequence). The CDR3 is 13 amino acids. CDR3 region: CASRDRVNTEAFF. The CDR3 coding sequence is TGTGCCAGCCGAGACAGGGTGAACACTGAAGCTTTCTTT.

As DNA, the CDR3 is TGTGCCACCACCATCCCGGGACAGGGGGCGGTTGACTATGGCTACACCTTC. Its protein is CATTIPGQGAVDYGYTF. V is TRBV24-1 and J is TRBJ1-2; 12 bases align to TRBD1. The V segment lost 8 bases and the J segment 3 bases; nucleotides outside the gene matches: 12. This CDR3 comprises 17 residues. Germline CDR1 and CDR2: KGHDR and SFDVKD.

The chain recombines TRBV7-2 with TRBJ2-7; 13 nucleotides align to TRBD2. The length of the CDR3 is 17 residues. With 1 base clipped from V and 6 bases from J, the junction kept 9 bases outside the gene matches. CDR1 is SGHTA, CDR2 FQGNSA, per germline. CDR3 amino acids: CASSLGPRTSGSGEQYF. CDR3 sequence (DNA): TGTGCCAGCAGCTTAGGCCCCCGGACTAGCGGGAGTGGCGAGCAGTACTTC. The full variable domain, rest sourced from reference TRBV7-2 and TRBJ2-7, is GAGVSQSPSNKVTEKGKDVELRCDPISGHTALYWYRQSLGQGLEFLIYFQGNSAPDKSGLPSDRFSAERTGGSVSTLTIQRTQQEDSAVYLCASSLGPRTSGSGEQYFGPGTRLTVT.

The J gene is TRBJ2-5, the V gene TRBV7-2, with TRBD2 as a possible D gene (7 bases). This CDR3 has 16 amino acids. From germline, CDR1 is SGHTA and CDR2 FQGNSA. Between the trimmed V and J ends, which lost 1 base and 9 bases, there was a span of 21 bases. The CDR3 nucleotides are TGTGCCAGCAGCTTAGGCCGCGGGGGCCCCGGGATGGCCCAGTACTTC. As protein: CASSLGRGGPGMAQYF. Supplemented by reference TRBV7-2 and TRBJ2-5, the full variable domain reads GAGVSQSPSNKVTEKGKDVELRCDPISGHTALYWYRQSLGQGLEFLIYFQGNSAPDKSGLPSDRFSAERTGGSVSTLTIQRTQQEDSAVYLCASSLGRGGPGMAQYFGPGTRLLVL.

This clone showed up just a few times. This chain uses TRBV11-2 with TRBJ1-2; TRBD1 matches 8 bases. Trimming took 4 bases from V and 7 from J; bases not matched to a gene: 8. The germline CDR1 and CDR2 sequences are SGHAT and FQNNGV. This CDR3 is built from 14 residues. CDR3 coding DNA: TGTGCCAGCAGCTCAATCAGGGGGCAGTTTGGCTACACCTTC. Its protein is CASSSIRGQFGYTF.

The chain joins TRBV18 to TRBJ1-3; 7 positions agree with TRBD1. Looked up from germline, CDR1 is KGHSH and CDR2 is LQKENI. Germline trimming cut 2 bases from V and 0 bases from J; bases unmatched to any gene: 4. This CDR3 has 16 residues. The chain's CDR3 is CASSPTGQTSGNTIYF. The CDR3 DNA follows: TGTGCCAGCTCACCAACGGGACAGACCTCTGGAAACACCATATATTTT.

The V and J genes are TRBV10-1 and TRBJ2-3; D gene ambiguous. CDR3 length: 14 residues. The V end lost 5 bases, the J end lost 3 bases, and 12 bases lay between the germline ends. From germline, CDR1 is WNHNN and CDR2 SYGVQD (reference sequence). The DNA for the CDR3 is TGCGCCAGCAGTCGGGTTCCTAGTACAGATACGCAGTATTTT. Its protein product is CASSRVPSTDTQYF.

The chain combines TRBV1 with TRBJ1-2. TRBV1 is shown as a pseudogene. There are 14 residues in the CDR3. CDR3: CTTFEVNAPYGYTF. The CDR3 bases are TGCACCACCTTTGAGGTTAACGCCCCCTATGGCTACACCTTC.

The chain joins TRBV11-3 to TRBJ2-1, with TRBD2 identical over 7 bases. CDR1 and CDR2 (germline): SGHNT, YENEEA. The CDR3 is 16 residues long. The ends lost 2 bases at V and 0 bases at J; junction bases unmatched: 4. CDR3 sequence reads: CASSLLAASSYNEQFF. The CDR3 nucleotides read TGTGCCAGCAGCTTACTAGCGGCGAGCTCCTACAATGAGCAGTTCTTC.

This clone was detected only once. The chain combines TRBV27 with TRBJ2-1; 7 bases map to TRBD1. The J segment lost 8 bases and the V segment lost 2 bases, leaving 0 bases of the junction unmatched. Germline assignment: CDR1 MNHEY and CDR2 SMNVEV (reference sequence). This CDR3 is 12 amino acids long. CDR3 coding DNA: TGTGCCAGCAGTTTACAGGGGGATGAGCAGTTCTTC. Residues: CASSLQGDEQFF.

This chain joins TRBV30 and TRBJ2-7; D gene uncertain. CDR3 size: 12 residues. V was clipped by 5 bases and J by 0 bases, with 8 bases between them. CDR1 GTSNPN and CDR2 SVGIG come from the germline V gene (reference sequence). DNA of the CDR3: TGTGCCTGGTTCGGGTTCTCCTACGAGCAGTACTTC. This gives the protein CAWFGFSYEQYF.